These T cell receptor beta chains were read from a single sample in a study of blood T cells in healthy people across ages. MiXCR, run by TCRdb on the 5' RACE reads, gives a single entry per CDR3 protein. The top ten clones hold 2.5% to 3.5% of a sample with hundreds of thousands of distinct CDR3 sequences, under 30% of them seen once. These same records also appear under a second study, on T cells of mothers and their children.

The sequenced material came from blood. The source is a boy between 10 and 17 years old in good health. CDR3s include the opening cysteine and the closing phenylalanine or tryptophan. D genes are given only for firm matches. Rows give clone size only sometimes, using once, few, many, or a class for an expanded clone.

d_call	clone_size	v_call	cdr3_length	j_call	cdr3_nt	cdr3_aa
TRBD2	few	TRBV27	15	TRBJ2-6	TGTGCCAGCAGGAGGAGCGGGATCGGGGCCAACGTCCTGACTTTC	CASRRSGIGANVLTF
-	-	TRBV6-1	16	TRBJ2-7	TGTGCCTGCAGTGATCTGGCGAGTGAAGGGGTCTCCGAGCAGTACTTC	CACSDLASEGVSEQYF
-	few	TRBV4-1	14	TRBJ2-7	TGCGCCAGCAGCCAAGAAGGGGCAGACTACGAGCAGTACTTC	CASSQEGADYEQYF
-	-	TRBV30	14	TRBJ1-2	TGTGCCTGGAGTATTGGGCCGGGAAACTATGGCTACACCTTC	CAWSIGPGNYGYTF
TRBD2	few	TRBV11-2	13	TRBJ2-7	TGTGCCAGCATGACTAGCGGGTTATACGAGCAGTACTTC	CASMTSGLYEQYF
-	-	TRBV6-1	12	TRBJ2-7	TGTGCCAGCAGTGACAGGGGTGGCGAGCAGTACTTC	CASSDRGGEQYF
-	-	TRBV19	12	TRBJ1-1	TGTGCCAGTAGGGGGGGGGCCGGTGAAGCTTTCTTT	CASRGGAGEAFF
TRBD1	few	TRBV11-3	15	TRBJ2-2	TGTGCCAGCAGCTTACAGGGACAGGACACCGGGGAGCTGTTTTTT	CASSLQGQDTGELFF
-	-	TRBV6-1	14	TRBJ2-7	TGTGCCAGCAGCCTCGGGACAAGGGCTTTGGATCAGTACTTC	CASSLGTRALDQYF
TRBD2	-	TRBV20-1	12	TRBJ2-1	TGCAAGACTAGCGGGGGGGAGAATGAGCAGTTCTTC	CKTSGGENEQFF
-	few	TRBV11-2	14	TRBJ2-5	TGTGCCAGCAGCCCTAATACAGGGCGAGAGACCCAGTACTTC	CASSPNTGRETQYF
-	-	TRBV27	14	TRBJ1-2	TGTGCCAGCAGTTTATCTGGGGTTAGCTATGGCTACACCTTC	CASSLSGVSYGYTF
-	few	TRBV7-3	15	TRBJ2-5	TGTGCCAGCAGCTTAACGTGGGGGAGAGGAGAGACCCAGTACTTC	CASSLTWGRGETQYF
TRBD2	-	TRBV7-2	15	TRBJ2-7	TGTGCCAGCAGCGTAGGGACTAGCGGGGCGTACGAGCAGTACTTC	CASSVGTSGAYEQYF
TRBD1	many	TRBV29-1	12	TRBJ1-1	TGCAGCGTTGGACAGGGGCCCACTGAAGCTTTCTTT	CSVGQGPTEAFF
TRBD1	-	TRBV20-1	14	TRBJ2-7	TGCAGTGCTAGAGGGGACAGGGTAAACTACGAGCAGTACTTC	CSARGDRVNYEQYF
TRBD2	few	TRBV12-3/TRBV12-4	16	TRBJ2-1	TGTGCCAGCAGTCGGAGCGGGGGGGCCTCAGGCAATGAGCAGTTCTTC	CASSRSGGASGNEQFF
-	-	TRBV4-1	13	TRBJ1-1	TGCGCCAGCAGCCAAGCAATGGCCTATGAAGCTTTCTTT	CASSQAMAYEAFF
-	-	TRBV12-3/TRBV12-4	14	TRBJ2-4	TGTGCCAGCAGTGGACAGATAGCCAAAAACATTCAGTACTTC	CASSGQIAKNIQYF
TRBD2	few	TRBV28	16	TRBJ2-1	TGTGCCAGCAGTTCCCCCAGCGGGGGGTCATACAATGAGCAGTTCTTC	CASSSPSGGSYNEQFF
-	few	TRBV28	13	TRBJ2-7	TGTGCCAGCAGAAAACGGCGGCTCTACGAGCAGTACTTC	CASRKRRLYEQYF
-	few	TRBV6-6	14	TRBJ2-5	TGTGCCAGCAGTTACGTCCAGGGACAAGAGACCCAGTACTTC	CASSYVQGQETQYF
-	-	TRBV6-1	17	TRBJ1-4	TGTGCCAGCAGCTGGGACACCGATCTATTAACTAATGAAAAACTGTTTTTT	CASSWDTDLLTNEKLFF
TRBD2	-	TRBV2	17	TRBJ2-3	TGTGCCAGCAGCCCCCGAGAGGCTAGCGGGACGACAGATACGCAGTATTTT	CASSPREASGTTDTQYF
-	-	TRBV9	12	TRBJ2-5	TGTGCCAGCAGCGTAGGAGGCCAGACCCAGTACTTC	CASSVGGQTQYF
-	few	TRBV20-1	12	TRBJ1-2	TGCAGTGCTAGGGAGGGGTTCTATGGCTACACCTTC	CSAREGFYGYTF
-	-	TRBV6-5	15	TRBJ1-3	TGTGCCAGCAGTTACGAGGCAGGGGCGGGAAGCACCATATATTTT	CASSYEAGAGSTIYF
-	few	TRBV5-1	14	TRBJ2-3	TGCGCCAGCAGCTCAGACAGGCCGAGGGATACGCAGTATTTT	CASSSDRPRDTQYF
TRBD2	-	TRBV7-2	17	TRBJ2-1	TGTGCCGGCAGCCTGACTAGCGGGGGTGCAAAGTACAATGAGCAGTTCTTC	CAGSLTSGGAKYNEQFF
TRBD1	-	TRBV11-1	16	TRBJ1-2	TGTGCCAGCAGCGATCCCGGGACAGCCAGTTCTATGGGCTACACCTTC	CASSDPGTASSMGYTF
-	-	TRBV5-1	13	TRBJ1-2	TGCGCCAGCAGCTTGTCCCAGTTCTATGGCTACACCTTC	CASSLSQFYGYTF
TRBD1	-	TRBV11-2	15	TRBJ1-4	TGTGCCAGCAGCAAGACCGGGACAGAGAATGAAAAACTGTTTTTT	CASSKTGTENEKLFF
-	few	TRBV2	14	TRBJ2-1	TGTGCCAGCAGTGAGGTGAGAGCTAACAATGAGCAGTTCTTC	CASSEVRANNEQFF
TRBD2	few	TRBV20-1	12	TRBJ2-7	TGCAGTGCTAGCGTTAGCGGGAGCGAGCAGTACTTC	CSASVSGSEQYF
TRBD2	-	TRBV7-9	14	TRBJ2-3	TGTGCCAGCAGCGCGGGGGGGCCCGGGGATACGCAGTATTTT	CASSAGGPGDTQYF
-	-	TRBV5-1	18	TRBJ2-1	TGCGCCAGCAGCCCGGGACTCCACTCATCTTCCTCCTACAATGAGCAGTTCTTC	CASSPGLHSSSSYNEQFF
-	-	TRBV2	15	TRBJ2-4	TGTGCCAGCAGTTACTGGAGGGGAATTCAAAACATTCAGTACTTC	CASSYWRGIQNIQYF
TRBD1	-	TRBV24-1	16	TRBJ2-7	TGTGCCACCAGTGCCCCCGGGACAGGGGCTGGCTACGAGCAGTACTTC	CATSAPGTGAGYEQYF
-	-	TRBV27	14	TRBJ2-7	TGTGCCAGCAGTGCCACCTCGCCCCCCAACGAGCAGTACTTC	CASSATSPPNEQYF
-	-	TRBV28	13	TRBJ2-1	TGTGCCAGCGGGGCCTACTCCTACAATGAGCAGTTCTTC	CASGAYSYNEQFF
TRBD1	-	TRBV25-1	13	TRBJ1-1	TGTGCCAGCAGTGGCAGGGGGTTGCCTGAAGCTTTCTTT	CASSGRGLPEAFF
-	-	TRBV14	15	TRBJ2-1	TGTGCCAGCAGCCAAGATCACAGGGTAATCAGCGAGCAGTTCTTC	CASSQDHRVISEQFF
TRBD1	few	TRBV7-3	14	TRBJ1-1	TGTGCCAGCAGCTCCCAGGGGGGAAGCACTGAAGCTTTCTTT	CASSSQGGSTEAFF
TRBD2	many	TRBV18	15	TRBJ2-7	TGTGCCAGCTCTCGCAGCGGGGGGCCCACCTACGAGCAGTACTTC	CASSRSGGPTYEQYF
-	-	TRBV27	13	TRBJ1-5	TGTGCCAGCAGTTTATCTGTTAGTCAGCCCCAGCATTTT	CASSLSVSQPQHF